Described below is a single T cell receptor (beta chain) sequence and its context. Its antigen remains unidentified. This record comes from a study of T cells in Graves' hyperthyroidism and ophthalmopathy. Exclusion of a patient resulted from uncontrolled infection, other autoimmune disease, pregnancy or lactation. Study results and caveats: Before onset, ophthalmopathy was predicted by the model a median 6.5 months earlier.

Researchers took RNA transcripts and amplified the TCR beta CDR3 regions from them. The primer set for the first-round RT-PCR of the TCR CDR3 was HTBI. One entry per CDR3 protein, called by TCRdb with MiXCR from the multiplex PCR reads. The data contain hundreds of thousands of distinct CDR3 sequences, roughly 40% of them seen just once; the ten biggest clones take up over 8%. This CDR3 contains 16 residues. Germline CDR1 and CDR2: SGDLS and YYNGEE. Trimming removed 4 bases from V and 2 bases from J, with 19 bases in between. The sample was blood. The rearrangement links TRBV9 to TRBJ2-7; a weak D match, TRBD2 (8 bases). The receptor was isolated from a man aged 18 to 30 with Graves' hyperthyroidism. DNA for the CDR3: TGTGCCAGCAGCTCGGGGGGGGGGACAGTAACCTACGAGCAGTACTTC. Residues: CASSSGGGTVTYEQYF.